This T cell receptor (beta chain) is from a study of blood T cell repertoires in COVID-19 (TCRdb year 2020). Study-level background: Samples from collaborators originated in the United States, Italy and Spain and spanned both the acute and convalescent phases of COVID-19. The material from the prospective study consisted of cDNA or gDNA derived from T cells, B-cell-depleted T cells, or PBMCs. Deeply sampled blood TCRbeta repertoires from subjects exposed to, actively infected with, or recovered from COVID-19 were included in the dataset. The repertoires were released in a freely available public database meant as a resource for research on the immune response to SARS-CoV-2. The samples were drawn from two sources: the first 160 participants of the ongoing ImmuneRACE study, and 950 to 1,500 subjects contributed by 6 global collaborators. The sample metadata nearly always contained a de-identified subject ID, COVID-19 status, age in years and sex. Where available, HLA class I and class II types were taken from metadata supplied by the sample provider and were not determined by assay-based typing. Results and caveats for the whole study, not just this receptor: The amount of clinical and demographic metadata varied by source and participant and was provided uncurated.

For this clone: Its antigen remains undetermined. Nothing much larger sits one base from this clone, and base qualities are not available.

The collaborating institutions used their own protocols to collect whole blood in K2EDTA tubes. For TCRbeta analysis, collaborator samples were shipped as frozen whole blood, as isolated PBMCs, or as DNA extracted from either sample type. The immunoSEQ Assay, a bias-controlled multiplex PCR, was used to amplify TCRbeta CDR3 regions from genomic DNA. The original pipeline was this. Within the assay, amplification of reference gene primers was used to estimate how many nucleated cells each sample contained. Sequence reads were collapsed and filtered to measure the absolute abundance of every unique TCRbeta CDR3 rearrangement. Productive Simpson clonality was computed per sample as the square root of Simpson's diversity index over productive rearrangements. As stored in TCRdb, this immuneACCESS dataset retains in-frame rearrangements with V and J assigned. A fraction of the clones does not appear; measured against another copy, unresolved V genes explain less than half of the discrepancy, and the remainder lacks a known reason. The V and J calls and clone size are taken from that table; D and trimming were inferred from the DNA. The sample includes more than 60,000 clones, with about 88% observed a single time. The biggest ten clones account for roughly 15% of the sample.

The CDR1 and CDR2 encoded by the germline V gene are SGHTA and FQGTGA. The CDR3 runs 13 residues from the cysteine to the phenylalanine. The retained sequence is limited to the CDR3, 39 bases, with the frame set at the first base. From V the trimming removes 6 bases and from J it removes 3 bases, while the gene matches leave 3 bases of the junction unaccounted for. The receptor chain draws on TRBV7-3 and TRBJ1-2, and 8 junctional nucleotides match TRBD1. Material for sequencing was peripheral blood. The receptor was isolated from a woman aged 80 or older with active or convalescent COVID-19. This receptor carries the CDR3 CASSPTGDYGYTF. The nucleotide sequence reads as follows: TGTGCCAGCAGTCCGACAGGGGACTATGGCTACACCTTC. Extended through the reference TRBV7-3 and TRBJ1-2 proteins, this CDR3 yields the full variable domain: GAGVSQTPSNKVTEKGKYVELRCDPISGHTALYWYRQSLGQGPEFLIYFQGTGAADDSGLPNDRFFAVRPEGSVSTLKIQRTERGDSAVYLCASSPTGDYGYTFGSGTRLTVV.